The source of this T cell receptor (beta chain) is a study of blood T cells in healthy people across ages. Findings and caveats of the study: For the donors, CMV status was unknown and possibly confounded expanded clonotype changes. Fewer expanded clones and more diversity marked long-lived versus aged donors.

With respect to this clonotype: Its antigen is unknown.

Trimming cost V 0 bases and J 3 bases, with 9 bases left between them. Germline V gene lookup returns CDR1 DFQATT and CDR2 SNEGSKA (reference sequence). The CDR3 is 14 amino acids. Primed by a sample-barcoded 5' primer and a J-beta primer mix, a second PCR proceeded for roughly 6 to 12 cycles. Every single cDNA molecule received a tag from a template-switch adaptor with 12 random nucleotides. TCRdb re-analysed the 5' RACE reads in MiXCR, keeping a single row per CDR3 protein. The repertoire holds about 800,000 distinct CDR3 sequences, with less than 60% as singletons. This chain connects TRBV20-1 to TRBJ1-5, with D tentatively TRBD1 (5 bases). The clonotype originates from an older man in good health. Sequenced input: blood. DNA of the CDR3: TGCAGTGCTAGAGATTGGGGGGTCAATCAGCCCCAGCATTTT. Its translation is CSARDWGVNQPQHF.